This TCR beta chain is drawn from a study of beta chain features in type 1 diabetes. Across the whole study: All samples together contributed around 100,000,000 sorted cells for examination.

Turning to this clone: Its target is unknown.

Since all of the isolated RNA was reverse transcribed, expressed TCRB transcripts were what got sequenced. Profiled with immunoSEQ multiplex PCR; TCRdb holds only in-frame clones, not every one. The sample has 900,000 or so clones; about a sixth are singletons. Notes on the study in general: Patients' naive, central memory and Treg TCRB repertoires seemed closer to one another than those of healthy donors. For patients and controls alike, PCR might favor shorter templates to the same degree.

V dropped 2 bases and J dropped 3 bases, with 19 bases sitting between them. CDR3 length: 17 amino acids. CDR1 and CDR2 from the germline V gene are MDHEN and SYDVKM. CD45RO/CCR7/CD25/CD127/CD95/CD27 staining was used to isolate CD4+ naive, central memory, regulatory and stem cell-like memory cells by sorting. The origin of this receptor is a young woman in good health. The V call is TRBV28, the J call TRBJ1-2, with a weak D call TRBD1 (6 bases). Sequencing was carried out using naive CD4+ T cells from blood. This CDR3 reads CASSLPSMTGSDYGYTF. In DNA, the CDR3 is TGTGCCAGCAGTTTACCGTCCATGACAGGCTCGGACTATGGCTACACCTTC.